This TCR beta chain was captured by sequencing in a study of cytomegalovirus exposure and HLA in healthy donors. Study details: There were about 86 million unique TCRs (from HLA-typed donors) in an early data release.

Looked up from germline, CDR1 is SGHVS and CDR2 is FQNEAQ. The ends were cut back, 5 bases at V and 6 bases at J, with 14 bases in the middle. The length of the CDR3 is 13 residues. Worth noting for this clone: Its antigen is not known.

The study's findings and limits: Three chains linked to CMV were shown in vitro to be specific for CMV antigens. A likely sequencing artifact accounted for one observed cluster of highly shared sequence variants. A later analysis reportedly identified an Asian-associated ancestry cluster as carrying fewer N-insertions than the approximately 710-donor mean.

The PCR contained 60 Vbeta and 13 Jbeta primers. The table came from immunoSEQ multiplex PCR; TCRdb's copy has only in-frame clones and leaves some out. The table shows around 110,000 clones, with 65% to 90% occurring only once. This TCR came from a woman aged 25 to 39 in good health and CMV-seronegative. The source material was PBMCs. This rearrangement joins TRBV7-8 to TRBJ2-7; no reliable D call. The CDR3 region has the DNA TGTGCCAGCAGCCCGGGTGGTTTGGGCGAGCAGTACTTC. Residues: CASSPGGLGEQYF.